These T cell receptor beta chains were read from a single sample in a study of T cell responses to AZD1222 COVID-19 vaccine. Profiled with immunoSEQ multiplex PCR; TCRdb holds only in-frame clones, not every one. The sample carries 69,000 or so clones, around 90% recorded once. Sequenced here: peripheral blood, sampled 28 days after the second dose of the MenACWY control vaccine. These receptors came from an adult who received the MenACWY meningococcal vaccine as a control. The CDR3 runs from the conserved cysteine through the conserved F or W. Each record gives: V gene, D gene, clone size, J gene, CDR3 protein, CDR3 DNA. D genes are given only for firm matches. Size tells how often a clone was seen (once, few, many) or the class of an expanded clone, and some rows leave it out.

TRBV19	NA	NA	TRBJ2-1	CASSIGGRPVFF	TGTGCCAGTAGTATTGGGGGACGCCCAGTTTTCTTC
TRBV10-3	NA	once	TRBJ2-7	CAIKGQSSYEQYF	TGTGCCATCAAAGGACAGAGCTCCTACGAGCAGTACTTC
TRBV19	NA	NA	TRBJ2-5	CASSSQGGQETQYF	TGTGCCAGTAGTTCCCAGGGGGGCCAAGAGACCCAGTACTTC
TRBV12-3/TRBV12-4	NA	NA	TRBJ2-5	CASSSQITQTQYF	TGTGCCAGCAGTTCCCAAATCACGCAGACCCAGTACTTC
TRBV29-1	NA	NA	TRBJ2-7	CSARDTGYEQYF	TGCAGCGCCAGGGACACGGGCTACGAGCAGTACTTC
TRBV28	NA	NA	TRBJ1-5	CASRRPSAGNQPQHF	TGTGCCAGCAGGCGACCATCGGCTGGCAATCAGCCCCAGCATTTT
TRBV2	NA	NA	TRBJ2-3	CASSPPFTDTQYF	TGTGCCAGCAGTCCCCCGTTTACAGATACGCAGTATTTT
TRBV27	TRBD1	NA	TRBJ1-4	CASSPWTGDPNEKLFF	TGTGCCAGCAGTCCGTGGACAGGGGACCCTAATGAAAAACTGTTTTTT
TRBV6-5	NA	once	TRBJ1-1	CASSRGGVEAFF	TGTGCCAGCAGCCGAGGGGGGGTTGAAGCTTTCTTT
TRBV11-2	NA	NA	TRBJ2-1	CASSLAAGMKFF	TGTGCCAGCAGCTTAGCGGCAGGGATGAAGTTCTTC
TRBV18	NA	NA	TRBJ1-5	CASSPGGGNQPQHF	TGTGCCAGCTCACCGGGGGGGGGCAATCAGCCCCAGCATTTT
TRBV27	NA	NA	TRBJ2-7	CASSPRGLSSEQYF	TGTGCCAGCAGTCCAAGGGGTCTCTCCTCCGAGCAGTACTTC
TRBV9	TRBD1	few	TRBJ2-5	CASSVGRRGQGQETQYF	TGTGCCAGCAGCGTAGGAAGGCGGGGACAGGGCCAAGAGACCCAGTACTTC
TRBV7-2	NA	few	TRBJ1-1	CASSPQGDTEAFF	TGTGCCAGCAGCCCCCAGGGAGACACTGAAGCTTTCTTT